The present T cell receptor (beta chain) was sequenced within a study of blood T cell repertoires in COVID-19. For the study at large: Sites across the United States, Italy and Spain contributed samples from acute and convalescent COVID-19. PBMCs, B-cell-depleted T cells, or T cells provided the cDNA or gDNA that made up the material.

Unmatched junction bases numbered 2, after V lost 0 bases and J lost 2 bases. This CDR3 contains 16 residues. From germline, CDR1 is MGHRA and CDR2 YSYEKL. Assay: immunoSEQ multiplex PCR; the TCRdb copy retains only in-frame clones and omits some. The sample has 470,000 or so clones, roughly 90% seen once. The sequence was obtained from a woman in her 30s with acute or convalescent COVID-19. The sample consisted of peripheral blood. The J gene is TRBJ2-3, the V gene TRBV4-1, with 10 positions matching TRBD2. Written as DNA, the CDR3 is TGCGCCAGCAGCCAAGAACTAGCGGGGCACACAGATACGCAGTATTTT. Amino acid sequence: CASSQELAGHTDTQYF.